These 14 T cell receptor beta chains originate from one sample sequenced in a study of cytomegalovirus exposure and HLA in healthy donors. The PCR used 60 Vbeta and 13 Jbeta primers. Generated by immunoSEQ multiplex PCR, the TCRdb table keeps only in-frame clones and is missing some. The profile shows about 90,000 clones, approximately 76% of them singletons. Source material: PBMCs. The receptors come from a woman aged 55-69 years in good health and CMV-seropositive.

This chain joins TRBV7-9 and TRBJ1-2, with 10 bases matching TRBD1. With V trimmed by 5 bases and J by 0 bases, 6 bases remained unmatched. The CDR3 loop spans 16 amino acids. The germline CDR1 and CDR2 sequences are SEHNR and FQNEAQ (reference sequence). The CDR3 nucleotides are TGTGCCAGCAGCCGGGACAGGGGCCTCTCTAACTATGGCTACACCTTC. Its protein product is CASSRDRGLSNYGYTF.

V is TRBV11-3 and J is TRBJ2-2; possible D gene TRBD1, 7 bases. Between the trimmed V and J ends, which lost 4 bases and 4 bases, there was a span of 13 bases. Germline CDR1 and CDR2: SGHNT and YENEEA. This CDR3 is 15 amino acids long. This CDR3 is CASSSRQGGTGELFF. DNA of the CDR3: TGTGCCAGCAGCTCAAGACAGGGAGGCACCGGGGAGCTGTTTTTT.

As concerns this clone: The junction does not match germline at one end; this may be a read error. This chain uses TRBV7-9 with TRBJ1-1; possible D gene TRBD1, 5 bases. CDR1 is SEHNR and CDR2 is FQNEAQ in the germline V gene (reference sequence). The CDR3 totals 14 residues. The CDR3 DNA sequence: TGTTCCAGCAGCTTAGGACACCAGAACACTGAAGCTTTCTTT. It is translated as CSSSLGHQNTEAFF.

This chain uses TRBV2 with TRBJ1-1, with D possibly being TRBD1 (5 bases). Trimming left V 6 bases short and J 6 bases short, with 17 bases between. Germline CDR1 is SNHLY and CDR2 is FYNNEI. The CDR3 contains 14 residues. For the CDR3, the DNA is TGTGCCAGCAGACCAAACCGGGACTTCGCTGAAGCTTTCTTT. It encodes CASRPNRDFAEAFF.

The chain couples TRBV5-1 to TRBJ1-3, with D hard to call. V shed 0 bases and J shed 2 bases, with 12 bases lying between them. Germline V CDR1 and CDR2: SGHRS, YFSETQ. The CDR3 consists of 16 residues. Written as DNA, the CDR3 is TGCGCCAGCAGCTTGGAGGAAGCGACCGCTGGAAACACCATATATTTT. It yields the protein CASSLEEATAGNTIYF.

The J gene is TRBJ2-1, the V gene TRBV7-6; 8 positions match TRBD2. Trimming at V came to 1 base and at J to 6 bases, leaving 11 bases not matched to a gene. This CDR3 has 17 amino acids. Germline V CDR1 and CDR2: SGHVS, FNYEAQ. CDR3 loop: CASSLVAGTSGPNEQFF. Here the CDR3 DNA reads TGTGCCAGCAGCTTAGTAGCGGGGACTTCTGGGCCCAATGAGCAGTTCTTC.

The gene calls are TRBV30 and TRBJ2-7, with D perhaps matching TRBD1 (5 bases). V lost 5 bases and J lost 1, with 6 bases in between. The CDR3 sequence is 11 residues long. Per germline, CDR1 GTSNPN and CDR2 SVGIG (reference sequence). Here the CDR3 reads CAWDRSYEQYF. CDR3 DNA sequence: TGTGCCTGGGACAGATCCTACGAGCAGTACTTC. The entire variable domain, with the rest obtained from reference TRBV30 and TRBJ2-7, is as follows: SQTIHQWPATLVQPVGSPLSLECTVEGTSNPNLYWYRQAAGRGLQLLFYSVGIGQISSEVPQNLSASRPQDRQFILSSKKLLLSDSGFYLCAWDRSYEQYFGPGTRLTVT.

CDR3 DNA: TGCGCCAGCAGCCAAGATAGCACACTAGTGGCTAATGAAAAACTGTTTTTT. It codes for CASSQDSTLVANEKLFF. The chain employs TRBV4-1 and TRBJ1-4, with no clear D. This CDR3 contains 17 residues. Trimming pared 0 bases from V and 3 bases from J, leaving 14 bases between. Germline V CDR1 and CDR2: MGHRA, YSYEKL.

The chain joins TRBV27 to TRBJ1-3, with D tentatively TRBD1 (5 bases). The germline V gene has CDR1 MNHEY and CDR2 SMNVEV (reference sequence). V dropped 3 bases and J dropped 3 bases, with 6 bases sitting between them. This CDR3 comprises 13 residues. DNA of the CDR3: TGTGCCAGCAGTTTCAGGGTTGGAAACACCATATATTTT. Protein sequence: CASSFRVGNTIYF.

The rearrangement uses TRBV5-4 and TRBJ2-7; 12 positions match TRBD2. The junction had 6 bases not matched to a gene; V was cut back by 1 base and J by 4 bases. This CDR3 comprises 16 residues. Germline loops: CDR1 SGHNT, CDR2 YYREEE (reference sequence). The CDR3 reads CASSLQPLAGGYEQYF. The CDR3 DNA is TGTGCCAGCAGCTTGCAGCCACTAGCGGGAGGTTACGAGCAGTACTTC.

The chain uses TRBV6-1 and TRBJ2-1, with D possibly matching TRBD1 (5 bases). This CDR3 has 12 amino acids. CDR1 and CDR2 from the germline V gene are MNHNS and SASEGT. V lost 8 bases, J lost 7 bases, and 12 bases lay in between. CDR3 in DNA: TGTGCCAGCCACAGGAGAAGTAATGAGCAGTTCTTC. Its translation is CASHRRSNEQFF.

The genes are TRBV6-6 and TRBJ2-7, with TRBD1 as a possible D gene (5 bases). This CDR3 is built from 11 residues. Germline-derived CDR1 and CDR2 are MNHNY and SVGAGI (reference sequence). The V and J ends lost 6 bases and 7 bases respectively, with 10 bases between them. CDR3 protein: CASREAGEQYF. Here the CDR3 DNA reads TGTGCCAGCAGGGAAGCAGGGGAGCAGTACTTC.

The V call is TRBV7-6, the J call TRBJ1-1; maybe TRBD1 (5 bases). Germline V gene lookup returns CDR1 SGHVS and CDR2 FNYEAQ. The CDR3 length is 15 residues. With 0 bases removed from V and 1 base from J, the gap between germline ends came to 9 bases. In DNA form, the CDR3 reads TGTGCCAGCAGCTTAGCCCCGACAGCGAACACTGAAGCTTTCTTT. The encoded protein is CASSLAPTANTEAFF.

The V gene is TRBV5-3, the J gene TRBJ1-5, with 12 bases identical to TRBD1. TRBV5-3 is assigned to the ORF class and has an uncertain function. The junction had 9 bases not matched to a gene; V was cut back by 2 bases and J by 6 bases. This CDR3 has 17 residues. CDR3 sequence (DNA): TGTGCCAGAAGCTTCACTCCGGGACAGGGGGCGGCTCAGCCCCAGCATTTT. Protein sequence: CARSFTPGQGAAQPQHF.